This note documents a single T cell receptor beta chain sequence. Its antigen remains unknown. The PCR made use of 60 Vbeta and 13 Jbeta primers. The assay was immunoSEQ multiplex PCR, and TCRdb's table has in-frame clones only and misses some. The table shows 100,000 to 150,000 clones, with 77% occurring only once. This sample is part of a study of cytomegalovirus exposure and HLA in healthy donors. Notes on the study in general: The investigators catalogued some 150 TCR beta chains as cytomegalovirus-associated.

This CDR3 has 13 residues. Germline V gives CDR1 SGHRS, CDR2 YFSETQ. V lost 2 bases to trimming and J lost 2 bases, with 7 bases between them. This sequence was found in a male donor in good health and CMV-seropositive. Sequencing input: PBMCs. The chain is built from TRBV5-1 and TRBJ2-5; no clear D gene. The CDR3 DNA is TGCGCCAGCAGCTTCCTTAGACAAGAGACCCAGTACTTC. It specifies CASSFLRQETQYF.